These 27 T cell receptor beta chains came from one sample sequenced in a study of graft-versus-host responses after intestinal transplantation. The table came from immunoSEQ multiplex PCR; TCRdb's copy has only in-frame clones and leaves some out. The sample holds fewer than 120,000 clones; just under 95% are singletons and the top ten take 0.5% to 0.6%. Antigens of these TCRs are unknown. Sample: unstimulated CD8+ T cells sorted from spleen or lymph node cells, taken before intestinal transplant. The receptor source for this set is a human donor who received an intestinal transplant.

The rearrangement joins TRBV11-2 to TRBJ2-2, with unresolved D. CDR1 and CDR2 (germline): SGHAT, FQNNGV. CDR3 size: 14 residues. The ends were cut back, 5 bases at V and 4 bases at J, with 11 bases in the middle. The CDR3 loop is CASSVGRVTGELFF. CDR3 coding DNA: TGTGCCAGCAGCGTGGGTCGGGTCACCGGGGAGCTGTTTTTT. The variable domain in full, completed from reference TRBV11-2 and TRBJ2-2, reads EAGVAQSPRYKIIEKRQSVAFWCNPISGHATLYWYQQILGQGPKLLIQFQNNGVVDDSQLPKDRFSAERLKGVDSTLKIQPAKLEDSAVYLCASSVGRVTGELFFGEGSRLTVL.

The CDR3 bases are TGTGCCAGCAGTTCCCGGGGTAGCGGCTACAATGAGCAGTTCTTC. It yields the protein CASSSRGSGYNEQFF. The J gene is TRBJ2-1, the V gene TRBV27; D may be TRBD2 (6 bases). CDR3 length equals 15 residues. The germline gives CDR1 MNHEY, CDR2 SMNVEV (reference sequence). Trimming removed 4 bases from V and 3 bases from J, with 13 bases in between.

J is TRBJ2-7 and V is TRBV4-1, with 9 positions matching TRBD2. This CDR3 contains 18 residues. The V gene end was trimmed by 0 bases and the J gene end by 1 base; junction bases not matched to a gene: 10. CDR1 is MGHRA and CDR2 is YSYEKL in the germline V gene. The CDR3 here is CASSQDTSRLAGSYEQYF. The DNA of the CDR3 is TGCGCCAGCAGCCAAGACACGAGTCGGCTAGCGGGGTCCTACGAGCAGTACTTC.

The V and J genes are TRBV2 and TRBJ2-1; weak D call: TRBD1 (6 bases). The germline V and J ends were trimmed by 11 bases and 0 bases, with 17 bases remaining between them. Germline V gene sequence: CDR1 SNHLY, CDR2 FYNNEI. This CDR3 has 15 amino acids. CDR3 sequence: CAGQRGTGSYNEQFF. The CDR3 DNA reads TGTGCCGGCCAGAGGGGGACCGGCTCCTACAATGAGCAGTTCTTC.

This chain joins TRBV13 and TRBJ1-4; D is possibly TRBD1 (5 bases). In germline, CDR1 is PRHDT, CDR2 FYEKMQ (reference sequence). CDR3 length: 17 residues. The germline V and J ends were trimmed by 5 bases and 8 bases, with 24 bases remaining between them. CDR3 DNA sequence: TGTGCCAGCAGCGTGGGACCGACCCTGGGGTATAACGAAAAACTGTTTTTT. Translation: CASSVGPTLGYNEKLFF.

The chain has TRBV5-8 and TRBJ1-1; D gene unclear. The germline CDR1 and CDR2 sequences are SGHTS and YDEGEE. Trimming pared 0 bases from V and 1 base from J, leaving 7 bases between. This CDR3 contains 14 residues. The CDR3 spells CASSLGEANTEAFF. The CDR3 DNA sequence: TGTGCCAGCAGCTTGGGAGAGGCGAACACTGAAGCTTTCTTT.

The chain employs TRBV30 and TRBJ1-2, with unresolved D. This CDR3 spans 15 amino acids. V lost 2 bases and J lost 0, with 13 bases in between. Germline CDR1 GTSNPN, CDR2 SVGIG (reference sequence). The CDR3 coding sequence is TGTGCCTGGAGTCTCAGGTTTGGGGCTAACTATGGCTACACCTTC. Amino acids: CAWSLRFGANYGYTF.

The V and J genes are TRBV28 and TRBJ1-1; D uncertain. The CDR3 runs to 11 residues. Trimming cost V 6 bases and J 5 bases, with 7 bases left between them. Germline V gene lookup returns CDR1 MDHEN and CDR2 SYDVKM. CDR3 sequence (DNA): TGTGCCAGCAGCCCTGGGACTGAAGCTTTCTTT. Translating gives CASSPGTEAFF.

The genes are TRBV7-3 and TRBJ2-7; D is possibly TRBD2 (6 bases). CDR3 length equals 13 residues. V was pared by 2 bases and J by 8 bases, with 13 bases between. CDR1 is SGHTA and CDR2 is FQGTGA in the germline V gene. Here the CDR3 DNA reads TGTGCCAGCAGCTTAGGTCTAGCGAGCAAGCAGTACTTC. This codes for CASSLGLASKQYF.

CDR3 sequence reads: CASSLAERWGEQYF. The CDR3 nucleotides are TGTGCCAGCAGCTTAGCAGAACGGTGGGGCGAGCAGTACTTC. The chain is built from TRBV7-9 and TRBJ2-7; D is unresolved. The V gene's germline CDR1 is SEHNR and CDR2 FQNEAQ (reference sequence). V shed 0 bases and J shed 6 bases, with 12 bases lying between them. This CDR3 comprises 14 residues.

The count of this clone is one. The chain is built from TRBV30 and TRBJ2-1; TRBD2 agrees at 8 bases. Germline CDR1 is GTSNPN and CDR2 is SVGIG (reference sequence). The CDR3 loop spans 14 amino acids. V was clipped by 5 bases and J by 7 bases; unmatched bases: 10. CDR3 in DNA: TGTGCCTGGCAAGGGACTAGTAGCAGTAATGAGCAGTTCTTC. It specifies CAWQGTSSSNEQFF.

The V gene is TRBV13, the J gene TRBJ2-5; TRBD1 matches 11 bases. Germline V gives CDR1 PRHDT, CDR2 FYEKMQ (reference sequence). The CDR3 has 15 amino acids. Trimming cost V 1 base and J 4 bases; bases outside gene matches: 2. Here the CDR3 reads CASSLAGQGAETQYF. Here the CDR3 DNA reads TGTGCCAGCAGCTTAGCAGGACAGGGGGCAGAGACCCAGTACTTC.

The chain links TRBV19 to TRBJ2-1; the D gene is possibly TRBD1 (6 bases). V lost 3 bases and J lost 6, with 9 bases in between. This CDR3 comprises 13 residues. Looked up from germline, CDR1 is LNHDA and CDR2 is SQIVND (reference sequence). The CDR3 here is CASSMGQFNEQFF. The CDR3 DNA reads as TGTGCCAGTAGTATGGGACAATTCAATGAGCAGTTCTTC.

The chain recombines TRBV10-1 with TRBJ2-1; TRBD2 might be the D (6 bases). Trimming removed 3 bases from V and 6 bases from J, with 12 bases in between. This CDR3 is built from 14 residues. The germline V gene encodes CDR1 WNHNN and CDR2 SYGVQD (reference sequence). The CDR3 loop reads CASSESPSANEQFF. In DNA, the CDR3 is TGCGCCAGCAGTGAATCTCCTAGCGCCAATGAGCAGTTCTTC.

The chain combines TRBV7-8 with TRBJ1-1; D is ambiguous. The CDR3 spans 13 residues. CDR1 and CDR2 from the germline V gene are SGHVS and FQNEAQ. V shed 3 bases and J shed 2 bases, with 7 bases lying between them. The CDR3, as DNA: TGTGCCAGCAGCTTCCGAATCAACACTGAAGCTTTCTTT. Its protein product is CASSFRINTEAFF.

DNA of the CDR3: TGTGCCAGCAGCTCCTGGACGGAACAAGGGTCAGATACGCAGTATTTT. Protein: CASSSWTEQGSDTQYF. The V gene is TRBV11-3, the J gene TRBJ2-3; D uncertain. V shed 4 bases and J shed 4 bases, with 18 bases lying between them. This CDR3 comprises 16 residues. Germline V gene sequence: CDR1 SGHNT, CDR2 YENEEA.

The chain links TRBV27 to TRBJ2-5, with D hard to call. The CDR3 has 13 residues. V was trimmed by 6 bases and J by 0 bases, leaving 8 bases between them. The germline V gene encodes CDR1 MNHEY and CDR2 SMNVEV (reference sequence). The CDR3 reads CASRSGYQETQYF. Written as DNA, the CDR3 is TGTGCCAGCAGGTCAGGCTACCAAGAGACCCAGTACTTC.

CDR3 bases: TGTGCCAGCAGCGTAGTAGGAGGCTCTAACTATGGCTACACCTTC. Its translation: CASSVVGGSNYGYTF. This sequence joins TRBV9 and TRBJ1-2; D remains unclear. Deletions cut 0 bases from V and 0 bases from J, with 9 bases between. The CDR3 length is 15 residues. Germline V gives CDR1 SGDLS, CDR2 YYNGEE.

This sequence joins TRBV30 and TRBJ2-4, with 7 bases that match TRBD1. The CDR3 covers 15 residues. With V trimmed by 4 bases and J by 3 bases, 9 bases remained unmatched. Germline loops: CDR1 GTSNPN, CDR2 SVGIG (reference sequence). The CDR3 reads CAWTDRAAIKNIQYF. Written as DNA, the CDR3 is TGTGCCTGGACTGACAGGGCCGCAATCAAAAACATTCAGTACTTC.

The genes are TRBV7-6 and TRBJ2-1; 7 nucleotides line up with TRBD2. Germline CDR1 and CDR2: SGHVS and FNYEAQ. Trimming at V came to 0 bases and at J to 10 bases, leaving 9 bases not matched to a gene. The length of the CDR3 is 15 residues. Written as DNA, the CDR3 is TGTGCCAGCAGCTTAGCGCTAGGGCCAGCGGGGGAGCAGTTCTTC. It is translated as CASSLALGPAGEQFF.

The rearrangement links TRBV5-1 to TRBJ1-1; no reliable D call. The V gene's germline CDR1 is SGHRS and CDR2 YFSETQ. V dropped 2 bases and J dropped 5 bases, with 13 bases sitting between them. This CDR3 region has 14 residues. The CDR3 DNA is TGCGCCAGCAGCTTCGGGATTAAACGGACTGAAGCTTTCTTT. Encoded protein: CASSFGIKRTEAFF. The full variable domain, with the rest looked up from reference TRBV5-1 and TRBJ1-1, is KAGVTQTPRYLIKTRGQQVTLSCSPISGHRSVSWYQQTPGQGLQFLFEYFSETQRNKGNFPGRFSGRQFSNSRSEMNVSTLELGDSALYLCASSFGIKRTEAFFGQGTRLTVV.

This chain joins TRBV7-9 and TRBJ2-1, with D uncertain. V was clipped by 1 base and J by 6 bases, with 4 bases between them. CDR3 length: 12 amino acids. Germline V gene data show CDR1 as SEHNR and CDR2 as FQNEAQ (reference sequence). CDR3 sequence reads: CASSLGVNEQFF. For the CDR3, the DNA is TGTGCCAGCAGCTTAGGGGTCAATGAGCAGTTCTTC.

CDR3 sequence reads: CASSQEPGGGYTF. CDR3 DNA: TGCGCCAGCAGCCAAGAGCCAGGCGGTGGCTACACCTTC. The rearrangement links TRBV4-1 to TRBJ1-2, with D hard to call. The V gene's germline CDR1 is MGHRA and CDR2 YSYEKL. CDR3 length equals 13 residues. Trimming took 0 bases from V and 7 from J, leaving 9 bases between them.

This clone was found once. V and J are TRBV19 and TRBJ1-1; a weak D match, TRBD1 (6 bases). Germline CDR1 reads LNHDA; CDR2 reads SQIVND (reference sequence). The CDR3 covers 14 residues. V dropped 4 bases and J dropped 4 bases, with 13 bases sitting between them. The CDR3 sequence: CASSNTGMTTEAFF. The CDR3 region has the DNA TGTGCCAGTAGTAACACAGGGATGACCACTGAAGCTTTCTTT.

The CDR3 loop reads CAVQGRGGNMNTEAFF. The DNA of the CDR3 is TGTGCCGTCCAGGGCAGGGGGGGAAACATGAACACTGAAGCTTTCTTT. J is TRBJ1-1 and V is TRBV5-4; 7 nucleotides align to TRBD1. Germline CDR1 SGHNT, CDR2 YYREEE (reference sequence). Losses at the gene ends were 10 bases for V and 0 bases for J; bases not matched to a gene: 15. This CDR3 is 16 amino acids long.

Notes on this clone: Additional DNA sequences in this sample encode the identical CDR3. V usage is TRBV11-2 and J usage is TRBJ2-7; D remains unclear. Germline V gene lookup returns CDR1 SGHAT and CDR2 FQNNGV. This CDR3 is built from 11 residues. Trimming stripped 5 bases from V and 4 bases from J, with 6 bases between. Here the CDR3 reads CASSPAYEQYF. The DNA of the CDR3 is TGTGCCAGCAGCCCAGCTTACGAGCAGTACTTC.

The chain joins TRBV7-9 to TRBJ2-7; 13 bases map to TRBD2. Trimming cost V 4 bases and J 3 bases; bases outside gene matches: 9. CDR1 and CDR2 from the germline V gene are SEHNR and FQNEAQ (reference sequence). This CDR3 has 17 residues. This chain's CDR3 is CASSSGTSGAWGYEQYF. CDR3 nucleotides: TGTGCCAGCAGCTCCGGGACTAGCGGGGCTTGGGGCTACGAGCAGTACTTC.